Each of the 32 T cell receptor beta chains below was sequenced from the same sample in a study of blood T cell repertoires in COVID-19. Sequenced by immunoSEQ multiplex PCR; TCRdb stores in-frame clones only, minus some. Here the sample spans 250,000 to 300,000 clones, around 80% being singletons. Source material: peripheral blood. The receptors were gathered from a man in his 60s with acute or convalescent COVID-19.

The genes are TRBV10-3 and TRBJ2-2, with 11 bases aligning to TRBD2. The CDR3 runs to 18 residues. V lost 0 bases, J lost 3 bases, and 6 bases stayed unmatched. Germline CDR1 ENHRY, CDR2 SYGVKD. CDR3 nucleotides: TGTGCCATCAGTGAGTCTCTAGCGGGGGGCCAATACACCGGGGAGCTGTTTTTT. Translating gives CAISESLAGGQYTGELFF.

This clone turned up a few times. The V and J genes are TRBV28 and TRBJ2-7; 8 bases are a match to TRBD2. V lost 7 bases and J lost 3; bases outside the gene matches: 11. The CDR3 consists of 15 residues. Looked up from germline, CDR1 is MDHEN and CDR2 is SYDVKM. CDR3 DNA sequence: TGTGCCAGCATCCCCTTGTGGAGCGGGGGCTACGAGCAGTACTTC. Protein: CASIPLWSGGYEQYF.

This clone was observed once. The chain has TRBV3-1 (or the pseudogene TRBV3-2) and TRBJ2-7; D is possibly TRBD2 (6 bases). The CDR3 length is 16 residues. Deletions cut 4 bases from V and 6 bases from J, with 22 bases between. Germline V lookup: CDR1 LGHDT, CDR2 YNNKEL (reference sequence). The CDR3 nucleotides are TGTGCCAGCAGCCCGCGGTCGAGGGGACTTCGTGGCGAGCAGTACTTC. Its protein product is CASSPRSRGLRGEQYF.

The CDR3 reads CASSLDRGATEAFF. CDR3 bases: TGTGCCAGCAGCTTAGACCGGGGAGCCACTGAAGCTTTCTTT. V is TRBV7-9 and J is TRBJ1-1; D unresolved. The germline V gene encodes CDR1 SEHNR and CDR2 FQNEAQ (reference sequence). This CDR3 is 14 amino acids long. The ends were cut back, 1 base at V and 4 bases at J, with 10 bases in the middle.

This clone was seen only once. This chain uses TRBV6-5 with TRBJ1-1, with TRBD1 matching over 7 bases. Germline loops: CDR1 MNHEY, CDR2 SVGAGI. There are 14 residues in the CDR3. The J segment lost 2 bases and the V segment lost 6 bases, leaving 6 bases of the junction unmatched. The CDR3 DNA sequence: TGTGCCAGCAGCACGACAGGGTTTAACACTGAAGCTTTCTTT. It specifies CASSTTGFNTEAFF.

The V gene is TRBV27, the J gene TRBJ1-1; D remains ambiguous. CDR3 size: 14 residues. V was pared by 2 bases and J by 0 bases, with 7 bases between. Germline CDR1 and CDR2: MNHEY and SMNVEV (reference sequence). The CDR3 DNA is TGTGCCAGCAGTTTAGAGTACCTGAACACTGAAGCTTTCTTT. Protein sequence: CASSLEYLNTEAFF.

The V gene is TRBV6-5, the J gene TRBJ1-1, with TRBD1 matching 7 bases. The V and J ends lost 7 bases and 2 bases, in that order; junction bases with no gene match: 4. This CDR3 has 13 residues. Germline V gene sequence: CDR1 MNHEY, CDR2 SVGAGI. DNA of the CDR3: TGTGCCAGCAACAACAGGGGAAACACTGAAGCTTTCTTT. Translation gives CASNNRGNTEAFF.

The genes are TRBV13 and TRBJ2-3; 8 positions match TRBD1. The CDR3 runs 13 residues. V lost 5 bases to trimming and J lost 4 bases; unmatched junction nucleotides: 2. Germline CDR1 reads PRHDT; CDR2 reads FYEKMQ (reference sequence). The CDR3 protein is CASSEQGADTQYF. The CDR3 DNA follows: TGTGCCAGCAGCGAACAGGGGGCAGATACGCAGTATTTT.

V gene TRBV5-1 combines with J gene TRBJ2-7, with D perhaps matching TRBD2 (5 bases). The germline gives CDR1 SGHRS, CDR2 YFSETQ. The CDR3 totals 14 residues. The V gene lost 2 bases and the J gene lost 1 base, with 10 bases spanning the gap. This CDR3 reads CASSFEGRSYEQYF. The CDR3, as DNA: TGCGCCAGCAGCTTCGAGGGCCGTTCCTACGAGCAGTACTTC.

The V and J genes are TRBV7-2 and TRBJ1-6; 9 nucleotides align to TRBD1. Trimming cost V 5 bases and J 7 bases; bases outside gene matches: 6. The CDR3 covers 15 residues. The germline V gene has CDR1 SGHTA and CDR2 FQGNSA. The CDR3 loop reads CASSLRQGENSPLHF. The CDR3 DNA reads TGTGCCAGCAGCCTGAGACAGGGGGAAAATTCACCCCTCCACTTT.

The chain joins TRBV5-1 to TRBJ1-1, with TRBD1 matching over 8 bases. The length of the CDR3 is 14 residues. The V segment lost 4 bases and the J segment 5 bases; nucleotides outside the gene matches: 7. Germline loops: CDR1 SGHRS, CDR2 YFSETQ. The CDR3 coding sequence is TGCGCCAGCAGCGGAGGACAGGGAGGGACTGAAGCTTTCTTT. Its translation is CASSGGQGGTEAFF.

The V gene is TRBV28, the J gene TRBJ2-1; possibly TRBD2 for D (5 bases). Germline CDR1 reads MDHEN; CDR2 reads SYDVKM. The V and J ends lost 4 bases and 6 bases respectively, with 13 bases between them. There are 14 residues in the CDR3. DNA for the CDR3: TGTGCCAGCAGTTCGGGCGGGTCTGGCAATGAGCAGTTCTTC. This codes for CASSSGGSGNEQFF.

This sequence joins TRBV27 and TRBJ2-7, with 8 bases identical to TRBD1. Germline V CDR1 and CDR2: MNHEY, SMNVEV (reference sequence). V lost 5 bases and J lost 2; bases outside the gene matches: 11. The CDR3 loop spans 16 amino acids. Written as DNA, the CDR3 is TGTGCCAGCAGTCGGATAGGACAGGGTGCAACCTACGAGCAGTACTTC. Protein product: CASSRIGQGATYEQYF.

The V gene is TRBV30, the J gene TRBJ1-2; no reliable D call. Per germline, CDR1 GTSNPN and CDR2 SVGIG (reference sequence). Trimming took off 1 base at V and 7 bases at J, with 4 bases between the two ends. The CDR3 extends over 10 amino acids. The CDR3 is CAWSAVGYTF. In DNA, the CDR3 is TGTGCCTGGAGTGCTGTTGGCTACACCTTC.

This chain links TRBV6-5 with TRBJ2-2; D may be TRBD1 (6 bases). The germline V gene encodes CDR1 MNHEY and CDR2 SVGAGI. This CDR3 comprises 15 residues. The ends were cut back, 6 bases at V and 0 bases at J, with 11 bases in the middle. The CDR3 reads CASSLGQPNTGELFF. CDR3 bases: TGTGCCAGCAGCCTTGGACAGCCGAACACCGGGGAGCTGTTTTTT.

The chain has TRBV5-1 and TRBJ1-2; no clear D. The germline gives CDR1 SGHRS, CDR2 YFSETQ. Trimming shortened V by 1 base and J by 6 bases, and 16 bases separated the two germline ends. CDR3 size: 15 residues. Written as DNA, the CDR3 is TGCGCCAGCAGCTTGATTCCCCAGGATCTCGATGGCTACACCTTC. Translation: CASSLIPQDLDGYTF.

The gene calls are TRBV5-1 and TRBJ1-1; D may be TRBD1 (5 bases). Germline CDR1 reads SGHRS; CDR2 reads YFSETQ. Trimming shortened V by 0 bases and J by 2 bases, and 8 bases separated the two germline ends. This CDR3 contains 14 residues. The CDR3 loop reads CASSLGGSNTEAFF. The DNA for the CDR3 is TGCGCCAGCAGCTTGGGGGGCTCCAACACTGAAGCTTTCTTT.

This rearrangement joins TRBV10-1 to TRBJ2-2; TRBD2 aligns across 8 bases. V lost 6 bases, J lost 3 bases, and 3 bases stayed unmatched. The length of the CDR3 is 14 residues. Looked up from germline, CDR1 is WNHNN and CDR2 is SYGVQD (reference sequence). CDR3 protein: CASSGGAYTGELFF. CDR3 coding DNA: TGCGCCAGCAGCGGGGGGGCCTACACCGGGGAGCTGTTTTTT.

The rearrangement uses TRBV9 and TRBJ1-6, with 9 bases that match TRBD1. Losses at the gene ends were 4 bases for V and 11 bases for J; bases not matched to a gene: 4. CDR1 SGDLS and CDR2 YYNGEE come from the germline V gene. The length of the CDR3 is 13 residues. The CDR3 DNA is TGTGCCAGCAGCCCTCGGGACAGGGCACCCCTCCACTTT. Protein sequence: CASSPRDRAPLHF.

The genes are TRBV29-1 and TRBJ2-7; TRBD1 agrees at 7 bases. The germline CDR1 and CDR2 sequences are SQVTM and ANQGSEA. The CDR3 sequence is 11 residues long. The ends lost 6 bases at V and 2 bases at J; junction bases unmatched: 1. The CDR3 sequence: CSVGTAYEQYF. The CDR3 bases are TGCAGCGTAGGGACAGCCTACGAGCAGTACTTC.

This sequence joins TRBV21-1 and TRBJ2-3; the table's TRBD2 call for D was not verified on the DNA. TRBV21-1 has pseudogene status. There are 16 residues in the CDR3. DNA for the CDR3: TGTGCCAGCAGCAGCAAAGCTCGGGGGTACACAGATACGCAGTATTTT. Translation gives CASSSKARGYTDTQYF.

The genes are TRBV11-3 and TRBJ2-1; TRBD2 agrees at 11 bases. This CDR3 contains 15 residues. The germline V gene has CDR1 SGHNT and CDR2 YENEEA. Losses at the gene ends were 4 bases for V and 9 bases for J; bases not matched to a gene: 8. The CDR3 spells CASSSKTSGMAEQFF. The CDR3 DNA is TGTGCCAGCAGCTCAAAGACTAGCGGGATGGCTGAGCAGTTCTTC.

This clone showed up just once. The chain carries TRBV5-4 and TRBJ2-3; TRBD1 aligns across 7 bases. Germline V CDR1 and CDR2: SGHNT, YYREEE (reference sequence). The length of the CDR3 is 15 residues. Trimming cost V 4 bases and J 12 bases; bases outside gene matches: 17. This CDR3 reads CASSLTDSRGPKQYF. The DNA for the CDR3 is TGTGCCAGCAGCCTTACGGACTCTAGGGGGCCTAAACAGTATTTT.

For the CDR3, the DNA is TGTGCCAGCAGCGGGCTCGGGACTAGCGGGAAGAATGAGCAGTTCTTC. Translated: CASSGLGTSGKNEQFF. This rearrangement joins TRBV11-2 to TRBJ2-1; 13 nucleotides match TRBD2. Per germline, CDR1 SGHAT and CDR2 FQNNGV. Trimming removed 5 bases from V and 7 bases from J; junction bases left unmatched: 8. The CDR3 length is 16 residues.

The chain has TRBV7-3 and TRBJ2-3, with unresolved D. The ends were cut back, 4 bases at V and 2 bases at J, with 4 bases in the middle. Germline CDR1 is SGHTA and CDR2 is FQGTGA. The CDR3 spans 12 residues. This chain's CDR3 is CASSSNTDTQYF. CDR3 DNA: TGTGCCAGCAGCTCTAACACAGATACGCAGTATTTT.

V usage is TRBV7-2 and J usage is TRBJ2-5; TRBD2 agrees at 10 bases. The V segment lost 2 bases and the J segment 5 bases; nucleotides outside the gene matches: 5. CDR3 size: 15 residues. Germline CDR1 and CDR2: SGHTA and FQGNSA. In DNA form, the CDR3 reads TGTGCCAGCAGCTTAACCCTAGCGGGAGAGGAGACCCAGTACTTC. Its protein is CASSLTLAGEETQYF.

The rearrangement joins TRBV7-8 to TRBJ2-6, with 7 nucleotides matching TRBD1. The ends lost 6 bases at V and 0 bases at J; junction bases unmatched: 5. CDR1 SGHVS and CDR2 FQNEAQ come from the germline V gene. The CDR3 runs 16 residues. CDR3 sequence reads: CASRPTGASGANVLTF. The DNA of the CDR3 is TGTGCCAGCAGACCTACAGGGGCCTCTGGGGCCAACGTCCTGACTTTC.

J is TRBJ1-1 and V is TRBV12-3 or TRBV12-4, with 10 bases identical to TRBD1. V lost 6 bases to trimming and J lost 7 bases; unmatched junction nucleotides: 5. This CDR3 comprises 13 residues. CDR3 in amino acids: CASRTGTGDEAFF. In DNA form, the CDR3 reads TGTGCCAGCAGGACCGGGACAGGGGATGAAGCTTTCTTT.

The rearrangement uses TRBV28 and TRBJ2-4; D is perhaps TRBD1 (6 bases). This CDR3 contains 15 residues. Trimming pared 6 bases from V and 4 bases from J, leaving 16 bases between. The germline V gene has CDR1 MDHEN and CDR2 SYDVKM. CDR3 amino acids: CASSPIGQRKNIQYF. The CDR3 DNA sequence: TGTGCCAGCAGCCCGATCGGACAGCGGAAAAACATTCAGTACTTC. The entire variable domain, with the rest obtained from reference TRBV28 and TRBJ2-4, is as follows: DVKVTQSSRYLVKRTGEKVFLECVQDMDHENMFWYRQDPGLGLRLIYFSYDVKMKEKGDIPEGYSVSREKKERFSLILESASTNQTSMYLCASSPIGQRKNIQYFGAGTRLSVL.

The chain has TRBV27 and TRBJ1-1; D remains unclear. Germline V gives CDR1 MNHEY, CDR2 SMNVEV (reference sequence). Between the trimmed V and J ends, which lost 2 bases and 1 base, there was a span of 5 bases. There are 13 residues in the CDR3. In nucleotides, the CDR3 is TGTGCCAGCAGTTTAATACAGAACACTGAAGCTTTCTTT. This encodes CASSLIQNTEAFF.

This clone turned up a few times. J is TRBJ2-1 and V is TRBV15; TRBD1 matches at 7 bases. The CDR3 contains 16 residues. The ends lost 0 bases at V and 7 bases at J; junction bases unmatched: 9. Germline CDR1 reads LNHNV; CDR2 reads YYDKDF (reference sequence). The CDR3 reads CATSRDKGTVGNEQFF. The CDR3 DNA reads TGTGCCACCAGCAGAGATAAAGGGACAGTGGGAAATGAGCAGTTCTTC.

This chain connects TRBV19 to TRBJ2-7; TRBD2 might be the D (6 bases). In germline, CDR1 is LNHDA, CDR2 SQIVND (reference sequence). With 3 bases removed from V and 2 bases from J, the gap between germline ends came to 14 bases. This CDR3 region has 15 residues. The CDR3 spells CASSIEYPGAYEQYF. The CDR3 coding sequence is TGTGCCAGTAGTATTGAGTATCCGGGGGCCTACGAGCAGTACTTC.